Following are 30 T cell receptor beta chains from one sample sequenced in a study of T cell responses to AZD1222 COVID-19 vaccine. Generated by immunoSEQ multiplex PCR, the TCRdb table keeps only in-frame clones and is missing some. The sample carries some 120,000 clones, roughly 90% recorded once. The material sequenced was peripheral blood, taken on day 0 of AZD1222 vaccination. These receptors all stem from an adult in good health.

The chain carries TRBV28 and TRBJ2-7; 7 bases map to TRBD1. CDR1 and CDR2 (germline): MDHEN, SYDVKM. V was clipped by 3 bases and J by 6 bases; unmatched bases: 8. This CDR3 region has 14 residues. The CDR3 sequence: CASSLAPKGAEQYF. CDR3 bases: TGTGCCAGCAGTTTGGCCCCGAAGGGGGCCGAGCAGTACTTC.

The J gene is TRBJ1-6, the V gene TRBV27, with 7 bases that match TRBD1. The CDR3 length is 18 residues. The germline V gene has CDR1 MNHEY and CDR2 SMNVEV (reference sequence). The V and J ends lost 3 bases and 10 bases, in that order; junction bases with no gene match: 18. CDR3 DNA: TGTGCCAGCAGTTTCAGAGTTGCCGGAGGGACAGTGGTATCACCCCTCCACTTT. This codes for CASSFRVAGGTVVSPLHF.

This clone was recorded only once. The chain couples TRBV6-5 to TRBJ1-1; possible D gene TRBD1, 6 bases. Germline values: CDR1 MNHEY, CDR2 SVGAGI. Trimming took 7 bases from V and 2 from J, leaving 14 bases between them. This CDR3 is 14 amino acids long. Here the CDR3 reads CASTNARGNTEAFF. CDR3 bases: TGTGCCAGCACCAACGCCAGGGGAAACACTGAAGCTTTCTTT.

The chain joins TRBV12-5 to TRBJ1-5, with unresolved D. Between the trimmed V and J ends, which lost 1 base and 2 bases, there was a span of 12 bases. The length of the CDR3 is 16 residues. Germline CDR1 is LGHNT and CDR2 is FRNRAP. In DNA, the CDR3 is TGTGCTAGTGGTTTGGCAGCAAGCACCGGCAATCAGCCCCAGCATTTT. Its translation: CASGLAASTGNQPQHF.

The chain recombines TRBV3-1 (or the pseudogene TRBV3-2) with TRBJ1-2; D gene uncertain. V lost 1 base and J 4 bases, leaving 10 bases between the germline ends. The V gene's germline CDR1 is LGHDT and CDR2 YNNKEL (reference sequence). The CDR3 runs 14 residues. The CDR3 region has the DNA TGTGCCAGCAGCCAAGCGGTGGTTGGCTATGGCTACACCTTC. Translation: CASSQAVVGYGYTF.

Details on this clone: The same CDR3 is also encoded by other DNA sequences in this sample. The chain uses TRBV5-1 and TRBJ2-1; D is perhaps TRBD1 or TRBD2 (5 bases each). Germline V gene sequence: CDR1 SGHRS, CDR2 YFSETQ. The CDR3 spans 16 residues. V lost 0 bases and J 2 bases, leaving 12 bases between the germline ends. The CDR3 protein is CASSLGGSGPYNEQFF. Here the CDR3 DNA reads TGCGCCAGCAGCTTGGGGGGCAGCGGACCCTACAATGAGCAGTTCTTC.

V and J are TRBV5-5 and TRBJ2-7, with TRBD1 as a possible D gene (5 bases). The length of the CDR3 is 15 residues. Trimming took 0 bases from V and 4 from J, leaving 14 bases between them. Germline V gene sequence: CDR1 SGHKS, CDR2 YYEKEE (reference sequence). The CDR3 nucleotides are TGTGCCAGCAGCTTGGCCAAAGGGGCAGCGTACGAGCAGTACTTC. This translates into CASSLAKGAAYEQYF. Drawing the rest from reference TRBV5-5 and TRBJ2-7, the complete variable domain is DAGVTQSPTHLIKTRGQQVTLRCSPISGHKSVSWYQQVLGQGPQFIFQYYEKEERGRGNFPDRFSARQFPNYSSELNVNALLLGDSALYLCASSLAKGAAYEQYFGPGTRLTVT.

This chain uses TRBV5-6 with TRBJ1-2, with a possible D match to TRBD1 (6 bases). The CDR3 is 17 amino acids. In germline, CDR1 is SGHDT, CDR2 YYEEEE. V lost 5 bases and J lost 7, with 27 bases in between. CDR3 protein: CASSLGYRAARAAGYTF. The CDR3 DNA is TGTGCCAGCAGTCTGGGCTACAGGGCAGCCAGGGCTGCTGGCTACACCTTC.

The V and J genes are TRBV7-2 and TRBJ1-3; the D is unclear. This CDR3 has 17 amino acids. The ends were cut back, 4 bases at V and 6 bases at J, with 22 bases in the middle. In germline, CDR1 is SGHTA, CDR2 FQGNSA. CDR3 coding DNA: TGTGCCAGCAGCTGGCAGAGCGGCCTTCAGCAACTAAACACCATATATTTT. Its protein product is CASSWQSGLQQLNTIYF.

This sequence joins TRBV28 and TRBJ2-5; the D is unclear. CDR1 MDHEN and CDR2 SYDVKM come from the germline V gene. The CDR3 is 12 amino acids. Trimming stripped 7 bases from V and 2 bases from J, with 8 bases between. CDR3 region: CASNPRQETQYF. The CDR3 DNA sequence: TGTGCCAGCAACCCCAGGCAAGAGACCCAGTACTTC.

This chain links TRBV5-1 with TRBJ2-2; D unclear. Germline CDR1 SGHRS, CDR2 YFSETQ. V was cut by 0 bases and J by 3 bases, with 12 bases left in between. This CDR3 is 16 amino acids long. The CDR3 loop reads CASSLAWLQDTGELFF. CDR3 bases: TGCGCCAGCAGCTTGGCGTGGTTACAAGACACCGGGGAGCTGTTTTTT.

V usage is TRBV6-5 and J usage is TRBJ2-7; D is uncertain. There are 13 residues in the CDR3. Looked up from germline, CDR1 is MNHEY and CDR2 is SVGAGI. Trimming removed 6 bases from V and 3 bases from J, with 12 bases in between. The CDR3 sequence: CASSSDRHYEQYF. The CDR3 nucleotides read TGTGCCAGCAGCTCGGACCGGCACTACGAGCAGTACTTC.

The chain carries TRBV19 and TRBJ1-4; the D is unclear. CDR1 and CDR2 (germline): LNHDA, SQIVND (reference sequence). The CDR3 runs 15 residues. Trimming removed 0 bases at V and 8 bases at J, with 13 bases between. The CDR3 DNA follows: TGTGCCAGTAGTATAGATGGGCAGGTAGGGGAAAAACTGTTTTTT. This codes for CASSIDGQVGEKLFF. Full variable domain (remainder filled in from reference TRBV19 and TRBJ1-4): DGGITQSPKYLFRKEGQNVTLSCEQNLNHDAMYWYRQDPGQGLRLIYYSQIVNDFQKGDIAEGYSVSREKKESFPLTVTSAQKNPTAFYLCASSIDGQVGEKLFFGSGTQLSVL.

V usage is TRBV2 and J usage is TRBJ1-6; TRBD1 is a possible D gene (5 bases). V dropped 10 bases and J dropped 5 bases, with 18 bases sitting between them. CDR1 is SNHLY and CDR2 is FYNNEI in the germline V gene. The length of the CDR3 is 15 residues. The CDR3 DNA sequence: TGTGCCACCGATTCCAAAGACAGTGATAATTCACCCCTCCACTTT. Translating gives CATDSKDSDNSPLHF.

The genes are TRBV11-2 and TRBJ2-1; 10 nucleotides match TRBD2. Germline-derived CDR1 and CDR2 are SGHAT and FQNNGV. CDR3 length: 15 amino acids. Unmatched junction bases numbered 5, after V lost 2 bases and J lost 7 bases. The CDR3 here is CASSLRTSGYNEQFF. The CDR3, as DNA: TGTGCCAGCAGCTTAAGGACTAGCGGTTATAATGAGCAGTTCTTC.

The V call is TRBV2, the J call TRBJ2-1; tentative D call: TRBD1 (6 bases). The CDR3 consists of 13 residues. The V end lost 2 bases, the J end lost 10 bases, and 12 bases lay between the germline ends. In germline, CDR1 is SNHLY, CDR2 FYNNEI. The CDR3: CASSETGLWEQFF. The CDR3 DNA sequence: TGTGCCAGCAGTGAAACAGGGCTGTGGGAGCAGTTCTTC.

The V gene is TRBV5-6, the J gene TRBJ2-2, with D unclear. This CDR3 contains 13 residues. Between the trimmed V and J ends, which lost 0 bases and 5 bases, there was a span of 5 bases. The germline CDR1 and CDR2 sequences are SGHDT and YYEEEE. The CDR3 here is CASSLGMTGELFF. CDR3 DNA sequence: TGTGCCAGCAGCTTGGGAATGACCGGGGAGCTGTTTTTT.

The chain uses TRBV7-9 and TRBJ2-1, with 7 positions matching TRBD2. Germline loops: CDR1 SEHNR, CDR2 FQNEAQ (reference sequence). Losses at the gene ends were 3 bases for V and 3 bases for J; bases not matched to a gene: 11. The CDR3 extends over 17 amino acids. CDR3 sequence: CASSFSLGLADYNEQFF. CDR3 DNA: TGTGCCAGCAGCTTTTCCCTGGGGCTAGCGGACTACAATGAGCAGTTCTTC.

The chain is built from TRBV5-4 and TRBJ1-3; the match to TRBD1 covers 8 bases. CDR3 size: 15 residues. V gave up 5 bases and J gave up 4 bases; unmatched junction bases: 8. Germline CDR1 SGHNT, CDR2 YYREEE (reference sequence). CDR3 DNA: TGTGCCAGCAGTGTACAGGGGGTGTCAGGAAACACCATATATTTT. Residues: CASSVQGVSGNTIYF.

The chain combines TRBV11-3 with TRBJ2-6; D gene unclear. CDR1 and CDR2 (germline): SGHNT, YENEEA. V lost 5 bases, J lost 1 base, and 9 bases lay in between. The CDR3 extends over 15 amino acids. The CDR3: CASSPTTSGANVLTF. Here the CDR3 DNA reads TGTGCCAGCAGCCCGACCACGTCTGGGGCCAACGTCCTGACTTTC.

The chain carries TRBV5-1 and TRBJ1-2; 7 bases agree with TRBD1. Germline values: CDR1 SGHRS, CDR2 YFSETQ. V trimming: 4 bases; J trimming: 8 bases; junction bases outside the gene matches: 14. CDR3 length: 15 amino acids. CDR3 residues: CASSPGTVGIYGYTF. CDR3 sequence (DNA): TGCGCCAGCAGCCCCGGGACAGTAGGGATCTACGGCTACACCTTC.

The chain uses TRBV19 and TRBJ1-2; D is undetermined. Per germline, CDR1 LNHDA and CDR2 SQIVND (reference sequence). V was cut by 7 bases and J by 8 bases, with 14 bases left in between. This CDR3 region has 12 residues. CDR3 DNA: TGTGCCAGTACCCCCCCGGGGTTGGGCTACACCTTC. The encoded protein is CASTPPGLGYTF.

The V gene is TRBV5-6, the J gene TRBJ2-7; no reliable D call. The CDR3 extends over 11 amino acids. Trimming took 0 bases from V and 4 from J, leaving 2 bases between them. Germline CDR1 SGHDT, CDR2 YYEEEE. For the CDR3, the DNA is TGTGCCAGCAGCTTGGAGTACGAGCAGTACTTC. Translating it yields CASSLEYEQYF. Together with reference TRBV5-6 and TRBJ2-7, the CDR3 gives the full variable domain: DAGVTQSPTHLIKTRGQQVTLRCSPKSGHDTVSWYQQALGQGPQFIFQYYEEEERQRGNFPDRFSGHQFPNYSSELNVNALLLGDSALYLCASSLEYEQYFGPGTRLTVT.

The rearrangement links TRBV5-4 to TRBJ2-1; D is unresolved. Trimming cost V 6 bases and J 6 bases, with 13 bases left between them. Germline values: CDR1 SGHNT, CDR2 YYREEE (reference sequence). This CDR3 has 13 residues. CDR3: CASTDGPSNEQFF. The CDR3 DNA is TGTGCCAGCACCGACGGACCGTCCAATGAGCAGTTCTTC.

V gene TRBV11-2 combines with J gene TRBJ1-3, with D perhaps TRBD1 (6 bases). V lost 3 bases, J lost 0 bases, and 9 bases lay in between. This CDR3 region has 15 residues. The germline gives CDR1 SGHAT, CDR2 FQNNGV. CDR3 bases: TGTGCCAGCAGCTTCAAGGGGGACTCTGGAAACACCATATATTTT. Translation: CASSFKGDSGNTIYF.

The chain joins TRBV18 to TRBJ2-7, with TRBD1 matching 9 bases. Germline V gene sequence: CDR1 KGHSH, CDR2 LQKENI. This CDR3 region has 15 residues. V dropped 3 bases and J dropped 5; count of bases not matched to a gene: 8. This CDR3 reads CASSPGDRVRNEQYF. The CDR3 DNA reads TGTGCCAGCTCACCCGGGGACAGGGTGCGGAACGAGCAGTACTTC.

The chain employs TRBV28 and TRBJ2-1; 7 bases match TRBD1. The V segment lost 10 bases and the J segment 4 bases; nucleotides outside the gene matches: 7. Per the germline V gene, CDR1 is MDHEN and CDR2 is SYDVKM. The length of the CDR3 is 13 residues. This chain's CDR3 is CATTGVEYNEQFF. The CDR3 region has the DNA TGTGCCACTACAGGGGTAGAATACAATGAGCAGTTCTTC.

V and J are TRBV5-1 and TRBJ2-5; 12 positions agree with TRBD2. Germline lookup yields CDR1 SGHRS and CDR2 YFSETQ. This CDR3 is 18 amino acids long. V trimming: 4 bases; J trimming: 5 bases; junction bases outside the gene matches: 15. The CDR3 sequence: CASSPWPRTSGNDETQYF. CDR3 nucleotide sequence: TGCGCCAGCAGCCCTTGGCCTCGGACTAGCGGGAACGACGAGACCCAGTACTTC.

This chain uses TRBV10-3 with TRBJ1-2; the D gene is possibly TRBD1 (5 bases). Looked up from germline, CDR1 is ENHRY and CDR2 is SYGVKD. The CDR3 has 13 residues. Trimming shortened V by 2 bases and J by 7 bases, and 11 bases separated the two germline ends. Written as DNA, the CDR3 is TGTGCCATCAGTGAGGGAGGGGTTGGTGGCTACACCTTC. It specifies CAISEGGVGGYTF.

The rearrangement joins TRBV4-3 to TRBJ1-3; D uncertain. CDR1 LGHNA and CDR2 YSLEER come from the germline V gene. V was pared by 3 bases and J by 0 bases, with 15 bases between. The CDR3 loop spans 17 amino acids. CDR3 nucleotides: TGCGCCAGCAGCCAGGCTTCCACAGCTAACTCTGGAAACACCATATATTTT. Encoded protein: CASSQASTANSGNTIYF.